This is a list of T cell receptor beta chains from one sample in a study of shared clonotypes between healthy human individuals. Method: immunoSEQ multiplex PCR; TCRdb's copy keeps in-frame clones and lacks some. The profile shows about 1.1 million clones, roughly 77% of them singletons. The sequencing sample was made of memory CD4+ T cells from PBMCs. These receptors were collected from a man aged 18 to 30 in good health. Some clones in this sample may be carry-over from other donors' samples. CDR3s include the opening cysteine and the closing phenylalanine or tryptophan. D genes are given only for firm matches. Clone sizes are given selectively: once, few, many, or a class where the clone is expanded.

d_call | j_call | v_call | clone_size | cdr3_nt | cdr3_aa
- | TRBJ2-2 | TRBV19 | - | TGTGCCAGTAGGAAAGCTCGTAGCGGGGAGCTGTTTTTT | CASRKARSGELFF
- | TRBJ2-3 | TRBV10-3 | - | TGTGCCATCAGTAACTCCGCAGATACGCAGTATTTT | CAISNSADTQYF
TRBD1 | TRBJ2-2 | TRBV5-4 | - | TGTGCCAGCAGACAGGGGACAGGGCGCAACACCGGGGAGCTGTTTTTT | CASRQGTGRNTGELFF
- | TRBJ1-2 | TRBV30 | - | TGTGCCTGGGACTCGCGGAGGGGCTATGGCTACACCTTC | CAWDSRRGYGYTF
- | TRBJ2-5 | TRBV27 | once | TGTGCCAGCAGTTTCAGAGGCGCTAGCACGGAGACCCAGTACTTC | CASSFRGASTETQYF
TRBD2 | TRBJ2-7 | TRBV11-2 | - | TGTGCCAGCAGCTTTAATAGCGGGAGTGGGTACGAGCAGTACTTC | CASSFNSGSGYEQYF
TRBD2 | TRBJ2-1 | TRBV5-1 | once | TGCGCCAGCAGCCTAGCGGGAGGGCCTAACCACAATGAGCAGTTCTTC | CASSLAGGPNHNEQFF
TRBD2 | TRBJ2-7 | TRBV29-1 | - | TGCAGCGGTGCGGGAGATTCCTACGAGCAGTACTTC | CSGAGDSYEQYF
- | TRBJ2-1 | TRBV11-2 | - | TGTGCCAGCAACTTGGTCGGGAGCTCCTACAATGAGCAGTTCTTC | CASNLVGSSYNEQFF
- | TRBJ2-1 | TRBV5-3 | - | TGTGCCAGAAAAGCCAGGGGTGAGCAGTTCTTC | CARKARGEQFF
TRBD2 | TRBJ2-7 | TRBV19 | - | TGTGCCAGTAGTCCAAGGACTAGCGGGAGGGAAAGCGAGCAGTACTTC | CASSPRTSGRESEQYF
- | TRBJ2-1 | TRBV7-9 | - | TGTGCCAGCAGCTTAGCCCGAGACACGCTGAATGAGCAGTTCTTC | CASSLARDTLNEQFF
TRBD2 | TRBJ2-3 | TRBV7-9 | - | TGTGCCAGCAGCTTAGCACGATCGGGGCGGGAGTTTGATACGCAGTATTTT | CASSLARSGREFDTQYF
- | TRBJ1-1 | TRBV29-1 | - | TGCAGCGTTCTCCACATGGGCCCCTCGGTGGAAGCTTTCTTT | CSVLHMGPSVEAFF
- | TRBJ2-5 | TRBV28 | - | TGTGCCAGCAGTTCCGGGACTCGGGAGACCCAGTACTTC | CASSSGTRETQYF
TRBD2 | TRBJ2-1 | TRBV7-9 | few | TGTGCCAGCAGCTTAACTAGCGCCGACAATGAGCAGTTCTTC | CASSLTSADNEQFF
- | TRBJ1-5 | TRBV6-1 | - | TGTGCCAGCACCTCAGGGACCCAGCCCCAGCATTTT | CASTSGTQPQHF
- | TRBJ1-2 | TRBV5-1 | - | TGCGCCAGCAGCTTGGGATTGCACTATGGCTACACCTTC | CASSLGLHYGYTF
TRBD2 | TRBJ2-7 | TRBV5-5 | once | TGTGCCAGCAGCTTGGGACTAGCGGGAGTTGCTCCCATGTACGAGCAGTACTTC | CASSLGLAGVAPMYEQYF
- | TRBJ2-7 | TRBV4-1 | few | TGCGCCAGCAGCCAGCGCCAGGGCGACGAGCAGTACTTC | CASSQRQGDEQYF
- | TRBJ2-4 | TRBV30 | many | TGTGCCTGGAGTGTGAACGGGCGAAACATTCAGTACTTC | CAWSVNGRNIQYF
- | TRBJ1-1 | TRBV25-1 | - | TGTGCCAGCAGTGACCCAGGGGAAGGCACTGAAGCTTTCTTT | CASSDPGEGTEAFF
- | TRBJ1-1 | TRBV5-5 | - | TGTGCCAGCAGCGGGGGGCGGGAAGCTTTCTTT | CASSGGREAFF
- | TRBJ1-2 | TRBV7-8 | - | TGTGCCAGCAGCACATACTCTAACTCCGAGATAAACTATGGCTACACCTTC | CASSTYSNSEINYGYTF
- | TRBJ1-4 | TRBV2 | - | TGTGCCAGCAGTGAAACCAGGGAGACGTATGAAAAACTGTTTTTT | CASSETRETYEKLFF
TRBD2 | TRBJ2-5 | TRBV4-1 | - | TGCGCCAGCAGCCCGGGACTAGCGGAAGAGACCCAGTACTTC | CASSPGLAEETQYF
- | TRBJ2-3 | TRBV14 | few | TGTGCCAGCAGCCTTGCGCGGGATACGCAGTATTTT | CASSLARDTQYF
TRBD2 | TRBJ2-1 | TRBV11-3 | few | TGTGCCAGCAGCCCGGGGCGGGAGCTTTACAATGAGCAGTTCTTC | CASSPGRELYNEQFF
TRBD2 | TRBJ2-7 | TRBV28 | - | TGTGCCAGCAGGGGACCGACTAGCGGGAGCTTACTCTCCTACGAGCAGTACTTC | CASRGPTSGSLLSYEQYF
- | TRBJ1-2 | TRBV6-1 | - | TGTGCCAGCAGTGAATTCCCGGGTGCCCAACCTTTC | CASSEFPGAQPF
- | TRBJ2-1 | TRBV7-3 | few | TGTGCCAGCAGCCCCCTAGGCGAGAGTACTGAGCAGTTCTTC | CASSPLGESTEQFF
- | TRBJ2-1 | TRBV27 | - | TGTGCCAGCAGTTTAAAAGCTGCTCATGAGCAGTTCTTC | CASSLKAAHEQFF
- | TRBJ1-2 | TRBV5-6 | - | TGTGCCAGCAGCTTGGGCGGTCCCGGGAGATATGGCTACACCTTC | CASSLGGPGRYGYTF
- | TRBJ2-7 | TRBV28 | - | TGTGCCACTTTCGACAGGAGCTCCTACGAGCAGTACTTC | CATFDRSSYEQYF
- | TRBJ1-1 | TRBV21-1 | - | TGTGCCAGCAGCACCCGGGACAGCCCTCCGGGGTACACTGAAGCTTTCTTT | CASSTRDSPPGYTEAFF
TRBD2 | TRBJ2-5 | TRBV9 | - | TGTGCCAGCAGCGTAGTAGCGGGAGTGGGAGAAGAGACCCAGTACTTC | CASSVVAGVGEETQYF
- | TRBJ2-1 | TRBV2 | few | TGTGCCAGCAATGGGTATGCTCGGGGAAATGAGCAGTTCTTC | CASNGYARGNEQFF
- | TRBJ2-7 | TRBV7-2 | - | TGTGCCAGCAGCCCTCGGGCTAGAGGACGCCCCTCCTACGAGCAGTACTTC | CASSPRARGRPSYEQYF
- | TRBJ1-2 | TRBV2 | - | TGTGCCAGCAGTGGGGACTCCAACGTTGTCACCTTC | CASSGDSNVVTF
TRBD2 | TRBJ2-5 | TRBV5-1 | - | TGCGCCAGCAGCTTGGGGCTAGCGGGAGGTAGAGAGACCCAGTACTTC | CASSLGLAGGRETQYF
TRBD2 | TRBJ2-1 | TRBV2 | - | TGTGCCAGCAGACGGACTAGCGGAAACTACAATGAGCAGTTCTTC | CASRRTSGNYNEQFF
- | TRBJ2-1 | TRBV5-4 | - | TGTGCCAGCAGCTTGGGACTAGGGCCGGGTGAGCAGTTCTTC | CASSLGLGPGEQFF
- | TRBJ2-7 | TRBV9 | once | TGTGCCAGCAGCCCACATGCAGGGGAGAACTCCTACGAGCAGTACTTC | CASSPHAGENSYEQYF
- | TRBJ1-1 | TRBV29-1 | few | TGCAGCGCCAGACGTCGGAACACTGAAGCTTTCTTT | CSARRRNTEAFF
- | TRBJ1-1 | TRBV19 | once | TGTGCCAGTAGGGGGATTTGGGGTGGTTCGCAACTCAACACTGAAGCTTTCTTT | CASRGIWGGSQLNTEAFF
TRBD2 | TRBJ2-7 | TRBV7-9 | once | TGTGCCAGCAGCCCCGCCAGCGGGGACGAGCAGTACTTC | CASSPASGDEQYF
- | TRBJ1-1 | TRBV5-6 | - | TGTGCCAGCAGCTTGGATCCGGGGCCGAGCACTGAAGCTTTCTTT | CASSLDPGPSTEAFF
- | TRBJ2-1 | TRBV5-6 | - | TGTGCCAGCAGCTTATTATGGGACCCCCGGGGAAATGAGCAGTTCTTC | CASSLLWDPRGNEQFF
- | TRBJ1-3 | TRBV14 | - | TGTGCCAGCAGCCGCCTCACCGAAAGCTCTGGAAACACCATATATTTT | CASSRLTESSGNTIYF
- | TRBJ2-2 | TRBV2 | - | TGTGCCAGCGGAGGGAACACCGGGGAGCTGTTTTTT | CASGGNTGELFF
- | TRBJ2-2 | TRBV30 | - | TGTGCCTGGAGACAGGGCCTCCCCGGGGAGCTGTTTTTT | CAWRQGLPGELFF
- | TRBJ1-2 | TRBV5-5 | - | TGTGCCAGCCCCCAAGGGGTGCATAAGCTCGCTAACTATGGCTACACCTTC | CASPQGVHKLANYGYTF
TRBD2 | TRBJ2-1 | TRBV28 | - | TGTGCCAGCAGCTCCTGGGCTAGCGGGGACAATGAGCAGTTCTTC | CASSSWASGDNEQFF
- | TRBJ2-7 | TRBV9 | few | TGTGCCAGCAGCGTAACCCCGACAAGTACCTACGAGCAGTACTTC | CASSVTPTSTYEQYF
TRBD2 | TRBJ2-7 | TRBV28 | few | TGTGCCAGCAGTTTAGCGGGAGGGACCTACGAGCAGTACTTC | CASSLAGGTYEQYF
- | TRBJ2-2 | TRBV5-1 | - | TGCGCCAGCAGCTACCGGGACGCGAACACCGGGGAGCTGTTTTTT | CASSYRDANTGELFF
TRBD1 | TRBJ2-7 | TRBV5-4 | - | TGTGCCAGCAGCTTGACAGGGGGTTACGAGCAGTACTTC | CASSLTGGYEQYF
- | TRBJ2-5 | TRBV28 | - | TGTGCCAGCAGTTTCCAGCTGCAGACCCAGTACTTC | CASSFQLQTQYF